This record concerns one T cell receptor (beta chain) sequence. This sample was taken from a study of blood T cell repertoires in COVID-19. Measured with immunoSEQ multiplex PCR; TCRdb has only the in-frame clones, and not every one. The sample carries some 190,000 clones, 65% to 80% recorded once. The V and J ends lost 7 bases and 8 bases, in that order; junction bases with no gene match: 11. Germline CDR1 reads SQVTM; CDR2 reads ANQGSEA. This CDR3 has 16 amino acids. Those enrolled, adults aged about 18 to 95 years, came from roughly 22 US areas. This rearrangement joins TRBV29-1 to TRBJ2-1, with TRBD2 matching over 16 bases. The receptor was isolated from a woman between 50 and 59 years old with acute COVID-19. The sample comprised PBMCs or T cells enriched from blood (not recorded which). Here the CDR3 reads CSAVGTSGGATHEQFF. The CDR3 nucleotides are TGCAGCGCAGTGGGGACTAGCGGGGGGGCCACGCATGAGCAGTTCTTC.